This passage covers 10 T cell receptor beta chains from one sample sequenced in a study of T cells in Graves' hyperthyroidism and ophthalmopathy. Amplified TCR beta CDR3 regions derived from RNA transcripts. HTBI primers drove first-round RT-PCR of the TCR CDR3. TCRdb re-derived calls from the multiplex PCR reads in MiXCR, one entry per CDR3 protein. The sample has about 610,000 distinct CDR3 sequences, about 15% seen once. Sequencing was done on a sample of blood. The source is a middle-aged woman with Graves' ophthalmopathy.

This clonotype was counted ten times or more. The V gene is TRBV15, the J gene TRBJ2-7; TRBD1 is a possible D gene (6 bases). Germline lookup yields CDR1 LNHNV and CDR2 YYDKDF (reference sequence). The germline V and J ends were trimmed by 4 bases and 3 bases, with 13 bases remaining between them. The length of the CDR3 is 14 residues. The chain's CDR3 is CATSNRQEHYEQYF. For the CDR3, the DNA is TGTGCCACCAGCAATAGACAGGAACACTACGAGCAGTACTTC.

This chain connects TRBV11-1 to TRBJ2-5, with no clear D. There are 14 residues in the CDR3. In germline, CDR1 is SGHAT, CDR2 FQDESV (reference sequence). V lost 5 bases and J lost 6, with 16 bases in between. Here the CDR3 reads CASSPDGILQTQYF. The CDR3 DNA reads as TGTGCCAGCAGCCCGGACGGTATTTTGCAGACCCAGTACTTC.

This clonotype was seen a few times. The V call is TRBV12-3 or TRBV12-4, the J call TRBJ1-5, with D possibly TRBD1 on 5 matching bases. CDR3 length: 14 amino acids. V lost 2 bases and J 6 bases, leaving 11 bases between the germline ends. The CDR3 is CASSLWGDRQPQHF. Here the CDR3 DNA reads TGTGCCAGCAGTTTATGGGGGGATCGTCAGCCCCAGCATTTT.

This CDR3 reads CSARDGREAALQQYF. CDR3 coding DNA: TGCAGTGCTAGAGATGGACGGGAGGCAGCCCTCCAGCAGTACTTC. The rearrangement uses TRBV20-1 and TRBJ2-7, with 7 bases matching TRBD2. The CDR3 is 15 residues long. Trimming cost V 0 bases and J 8 bases; bases outside gene matches: 13. CDR1 and CDR2 from the germline V gene are DFQATT and SNEGSKA (reference sequence).

This clonotype was seen many times. The chain uses TRBV5-5 and TRBJ2-7; TRBD2 might be the D (6 bases). The CDR3 is 13 residues long. The V and J ends lost 0 bases and 3 bases respectively, with 7 bases between them. CDR1 is SGHKS, CDR2 YYEKEE, per germline (reference sequence). CDR3 sequence (DNA): TGTGCCAGCAGCTTGGGACTAGTCTACGAGCAGTACTTC. As protein: CASSLGLVYEQYF.

This clonotype has ten or more counts. The J gene is TRBJ2-5, the V gene TRBV12-5, with D tentatively TRBD2 (5 bases). The CDR3 covers 13 residues. Trimming left V 6 bases short and J 2 bases short, with 10 bases between. From germline, CDR1 is LGHNT and CDR2 FRNRAP. Written as DNA, the CDR3 is TGTGCTAGTGGCTCGGACTTGCAAGAGACCCAGTACTTC. Protein product: CASGSDLQETQYF.

This clonotype was recorded at least ten times. The rearrangement uses TRBV28 and TRBJ2-7; the match to TRBD1 covers 12 bases. The CDR3 covers 19 residues. V lost 3 bases to trimming and J lost 6 bases; unmatched junction nucleotides: 18. The germline V gene encodes CDR1 MDHEN and CDR2 SYDVKM. CDR3 in amino acids: CASSFPLLTPGQGAGEQYF. Written as DNA, the CDR3 is TGTGCCAGCAGTTTCCCCCTCCTAACCCCGGGACAGGGGGCGGGCGAGCAGTACTTC.

This clonotype appeared a few times. The chain uses TRBV28 and TRBJ1-6, with 7 nucleotides matching TRBD1. The V segment lost 4 bases and the J segment 15 bases; nucleotides outside the gene matches: 12. Germline V gene data show CDR1 as MDHEN and CDR2 as SYDVKM. This CDR3 is 14 amino acids long. As DNA, the CDR3 is TGTGCCAGCAGTTCCGCCAATGAACAGGGGCACCTCCACTTT. Its translation: CASSSANEQGHLHF.

This clonotype was seen at least ten times. V and J are TRBV19 and TRBJ1-1, with D unclear. Trimming cost V 7 bases and J 0 bases, with 9 bases left between them. Germline-derived CDR1 and CDR2 are LNHDA and SQIVND (reference sequence). The CDR3 is made up of 13 amino acids. The DNA for the CDR3 is TGTGCCAGTACTCCGACACTGAACACTGAAGCTTTCTTT. Protein: CASTPTLNTEAFF.

In DNA, the CDR3 is TGTGCCAGCAGTTCCGGGTTAGACAGGGAAAAAAACATTCAGTACTTC. Its protein product is CASSSGLDREKNIQYF. The chain is built from TRBV12-3 or TRBV12-4 and TRBJ2-4; 7 bases are shared with TRBD1. After removal of 4 bases from V and 4 bases from J, the junction contained 10 bases not matched to a gene. This CDR3 contains 16 residues.